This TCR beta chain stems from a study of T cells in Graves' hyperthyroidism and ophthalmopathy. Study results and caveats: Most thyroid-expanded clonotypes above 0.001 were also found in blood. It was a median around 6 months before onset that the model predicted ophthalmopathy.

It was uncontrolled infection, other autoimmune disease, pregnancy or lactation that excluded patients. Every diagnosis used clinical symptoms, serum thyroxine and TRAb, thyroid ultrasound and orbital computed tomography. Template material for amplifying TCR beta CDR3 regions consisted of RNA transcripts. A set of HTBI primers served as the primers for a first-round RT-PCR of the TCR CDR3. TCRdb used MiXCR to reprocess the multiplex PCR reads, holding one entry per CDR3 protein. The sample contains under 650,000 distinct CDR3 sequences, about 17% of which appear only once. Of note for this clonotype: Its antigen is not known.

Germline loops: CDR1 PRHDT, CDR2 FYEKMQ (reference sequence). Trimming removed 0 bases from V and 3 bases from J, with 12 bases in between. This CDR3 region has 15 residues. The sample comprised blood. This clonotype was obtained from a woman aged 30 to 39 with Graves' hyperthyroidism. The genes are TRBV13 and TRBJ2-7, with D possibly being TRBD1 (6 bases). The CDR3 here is CASSLGSVGGYEQYF. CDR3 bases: TGTGCCAGCAGCTTAGGGTCTGTAGGGGGCTACGAGCAGTACTTC.